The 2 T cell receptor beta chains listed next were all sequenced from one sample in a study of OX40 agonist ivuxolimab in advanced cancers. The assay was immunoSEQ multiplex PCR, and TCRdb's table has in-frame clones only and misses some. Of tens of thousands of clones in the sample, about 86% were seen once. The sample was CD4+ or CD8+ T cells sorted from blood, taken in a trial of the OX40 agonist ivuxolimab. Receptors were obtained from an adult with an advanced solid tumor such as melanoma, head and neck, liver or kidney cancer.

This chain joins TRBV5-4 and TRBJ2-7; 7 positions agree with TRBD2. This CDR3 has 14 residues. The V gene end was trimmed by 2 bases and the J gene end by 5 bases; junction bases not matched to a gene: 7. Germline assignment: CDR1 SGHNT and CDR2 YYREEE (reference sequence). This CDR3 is CASSLAGISNEQYF. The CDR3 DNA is TGTGCCAGCAGCTTAGCGGGAATCTCGAACGAGCAGTACTTC.

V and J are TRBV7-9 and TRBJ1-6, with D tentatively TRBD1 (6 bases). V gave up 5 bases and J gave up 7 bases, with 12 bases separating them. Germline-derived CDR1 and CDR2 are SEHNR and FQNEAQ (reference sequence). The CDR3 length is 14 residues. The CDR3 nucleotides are TGTGCCAGCAGCATCCTGGACAGAAATTCACCCCTCCACTTT. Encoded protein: CASSILDRNSPLHF.